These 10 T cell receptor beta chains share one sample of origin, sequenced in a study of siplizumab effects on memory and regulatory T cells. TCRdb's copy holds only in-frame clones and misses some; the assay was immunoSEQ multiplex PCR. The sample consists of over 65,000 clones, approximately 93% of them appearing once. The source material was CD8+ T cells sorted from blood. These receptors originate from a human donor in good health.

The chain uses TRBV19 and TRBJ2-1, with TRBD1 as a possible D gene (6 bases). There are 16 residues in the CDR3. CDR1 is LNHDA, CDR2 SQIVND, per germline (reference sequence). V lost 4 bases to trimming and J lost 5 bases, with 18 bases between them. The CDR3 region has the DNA TGTGCCAGTAGTACCCCGACAGGTGATATCCACAATGAGCAGTTCTTC. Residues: CASSTPTGDIHNEQFF. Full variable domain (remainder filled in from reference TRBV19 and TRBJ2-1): DGGITQSPKYLFRKEGQNVTLSCEQNLNHDAMYWYRQDPGQGLRLIYYSQIVNDFQKGDIAEGYSVSREKKESFPLTVTSAQKNPTAFYLCASSTPTGDIHNEQFFGPGTRLTVL.

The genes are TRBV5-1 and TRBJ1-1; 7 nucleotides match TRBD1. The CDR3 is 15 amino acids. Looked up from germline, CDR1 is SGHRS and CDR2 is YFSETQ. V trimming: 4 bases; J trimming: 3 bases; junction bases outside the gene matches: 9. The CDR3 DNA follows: TGCGCCAGCAGCCCACAACAGGGGTTTGACACTGAAGCTTTCTTT. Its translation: CASSPQQGFDTEAFF.

CDR3 coding DNA: TGTGCCAGCAGCGCAGGGACTAGCGGGGTTGTCCCGTACTTC. It specifies CASSAGTSGVVPYF. The genes are TRBV7-9 and TRBJ2-5, with 13 nucleotides matching TRBD2. The CDR3 consists of 14 residues. V lost 5 bases, J lost 13 bases, and 10 bases stayed unmatched. The germline V gene encodes CDR1 SEHNR and CDR2 FQNEAQ (reference sequence).

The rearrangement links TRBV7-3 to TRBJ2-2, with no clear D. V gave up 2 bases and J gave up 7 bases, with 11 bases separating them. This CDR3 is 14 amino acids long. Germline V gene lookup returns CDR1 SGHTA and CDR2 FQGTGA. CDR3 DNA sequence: TGTGCCAGCAGCTTAGGCGGAACGGGCGGGGAGCTGTTTTTT. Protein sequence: CASSLGGTGGELFF. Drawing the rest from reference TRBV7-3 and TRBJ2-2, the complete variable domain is GAGVSQTPSNKVTEKGKYVELRCDPISGHTALYWYRQSLGQGPEFLIYFQGTGAADDSGLPNDRFFAVRPEGSVSTLKIQRTERGDSAVYLCASSLGGTGGELFFGEGSRLTVL.

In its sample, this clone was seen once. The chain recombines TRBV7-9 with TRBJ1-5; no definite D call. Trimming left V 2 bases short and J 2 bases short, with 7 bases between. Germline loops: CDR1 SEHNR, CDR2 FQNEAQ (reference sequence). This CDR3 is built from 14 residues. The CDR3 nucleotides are TGTGCCAGCAGCTTATCACGGGGCAATCAGCCCCAGCATTTT. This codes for CASSLSRGNQPQHF.

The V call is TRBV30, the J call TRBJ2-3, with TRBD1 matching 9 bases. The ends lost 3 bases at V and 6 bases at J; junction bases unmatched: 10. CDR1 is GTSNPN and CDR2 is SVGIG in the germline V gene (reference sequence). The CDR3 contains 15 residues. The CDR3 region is CAWSRDRDQSDTQYF. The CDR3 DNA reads TGTGCCTGGAGCCGGGACAGGGATCAATCCGATACGCAGTATTTT.

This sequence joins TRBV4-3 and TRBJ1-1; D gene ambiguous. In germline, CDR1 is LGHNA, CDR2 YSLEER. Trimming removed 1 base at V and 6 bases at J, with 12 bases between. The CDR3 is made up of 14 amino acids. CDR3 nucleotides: TGCGCCAGCAGCCAAGGCCGTCCCGGGGCTGAAGCTTTCTTT. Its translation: CASSQGRPGAEAFF.

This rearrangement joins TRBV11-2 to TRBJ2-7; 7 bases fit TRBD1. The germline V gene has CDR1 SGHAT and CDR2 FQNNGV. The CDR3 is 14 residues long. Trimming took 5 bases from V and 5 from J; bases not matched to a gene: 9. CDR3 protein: CASSDRELSDEQYF. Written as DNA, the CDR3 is TGTGCCAGCAGCGACAGGGAACTGAGCGACGAGCAGTACTTC.

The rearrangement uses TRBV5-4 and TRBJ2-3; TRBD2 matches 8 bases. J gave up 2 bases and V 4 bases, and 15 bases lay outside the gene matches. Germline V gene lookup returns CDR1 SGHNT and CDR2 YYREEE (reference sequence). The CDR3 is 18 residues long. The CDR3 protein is CASSPPPPGGDFTDTQYF. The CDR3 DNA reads TGTGCCAGCAGCCCCCCCCCACCCGGGGGGGACTTCACAGATACGCAGTATTTT.

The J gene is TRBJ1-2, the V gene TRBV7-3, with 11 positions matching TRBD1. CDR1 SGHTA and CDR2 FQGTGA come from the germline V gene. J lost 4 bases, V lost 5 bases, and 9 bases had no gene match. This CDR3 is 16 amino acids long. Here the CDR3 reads CASSVVGTGGGYGYTF. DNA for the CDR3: TGTGCCAGCAGCGTCGTGGGGACAGGGGGTGGCTATGGCTACACCTTC.